These T cell receptor beta chains were read from a single sample in a study of OX40 agonist ivuxolimab in advanced cancers. Some clones are missing from TCRdb's copy, which holds only in-frame ones; the method was immunoSEQ multiplex PCR. The sample comprises 55,000 to 65,000 clones, 85% of which are singletons, and over 2.5% rests with the top ten. Source: CD4+ or CD8+ T cells sorted from blood, taken in a trial of the OX40 agonist ivuxolimab. These TCRs come from an adult with an advanced solid tumor such as melanoma, head and neck, liver or kidney cancer. The CDR3 runs from the conserved cysteine through the conserved F or W. A D gene is named only where the DNA matches it firmly. Some rows have no size entry. The others give once, few or many, or a class for an expanded clone.

j_gene: TRBJ1-5; v_gene: TRBV7-8; d_gene: TRBD1; len: 14; abundance: NA; CDR3nt: TGTGCCAGCAGCACGACAGGGGTGGATCAGCCCCAGCATTTT; CDR3aa: CASSTTGVDQPQHF
j_gene: TRBJ1-2; v_gene: TRBV10-3; d_gene: TRBD1; len: 14; abundance: NA; CDR3nt: TGTGCCATCAGTGAGTACGGGACAGACGATGGCTACACCTTC; CDR3aa: CAISEYGTDDGYTF
j_gene: TRBJ2-1; v_gene: TRBV5-1; d_gene: TRBD2; len: 14; abundance: NA; CDR3nt: TGCGCCAGCAGCAGACTAGCGCAAGGGGGTGAGCAGTTCTTC; CDR3aa: CASSRLAQGGEQFF
j_gene: TRBJ2-5; v_gene: TRBV5-6; d_gene: TRBD2; len: 14; abundance: NA; CDR3nt: TGTGCCAGCAGCTTGGGACTAGCGCAAGAGACCCAGTACTTC; CDR3aa: CASSLGLAQETQYF
j_gene: TRBJ1-6; v_gene: TRBV5-1; d_gene: TRBD1; len: 16; abundance: NA; CDR3nt: TGCGCCAGCAGCTGGGGGGACAGCTCCTATAATTCACCCCTCCACTTT; CDR3aa: CASSWGDSSYNSPLHF
j_gene: TRBJ2-2; v_gene: TRBV5-1; d_gene: NA; len: 13; abundance: NA; CDR3nt: TGCGCCACCCCCTTAGCGAACACCGGGGAGCTGTTTTTT; CDR3aa: CATPLANTGELFF
j_gene: TRBJ1-5; v_gene: TRBV7-2; d_gene: TRBD1; len: 13; abundance: NA; CDR3nt: TGTGCCAGCAGCTATACAGGGGTTCAGCCCCAGCATTTT; CDR3aa: CASSYTGVQPQHF
j_gene: TRBJ1-1; v_gene: TRBV28; d_gene: TRBD1; len: 14; abundance: NA; CDR3nt: TGTGCCAGCAGTCGTGACAACAGGGGGCGATCGGCTTTCTTT; CDR3aa: CASSRDNRGRSAFF
j_gene: TRBJ1-1; v_gene: TRBV6-1; d_gene: NA; len: 13; abundance: NA; CDR3nt: TGTGCCAGCAGCGGCGTAGTCCCAGGGGAAGCTTTCTTT; CDR3aa: CASSGVVPGEAFF
j_gene: TRBJ2-7; v_gene: TRBV10-1; d_gene: NA; len: 15; abundance: NA; CDR3nt: TGCGCCAGCAGTGAGTCAGACACTTACCCGTACGAGCAGTACTTC; CDR3aa: CASSESDTYPYEQYF
j_gene: TRBJ2-5; v_gene: TRBV29-1; d_gene: TRBD2; len: 13; abundance: NA; CDR3nt: TGCAGCGTCCCCGGACTAGCTGGCGAGACCCAGTACTTC; CDR3aa: CSVPGLAGETQYF
j_gene: TRBJ1-6; v_gene: TRBV23-1; d_gene: NA; len: 13; abundance: once; CDR3nt: TGCGCCAGCAGTCACGCGGGAAATTCACCCCTCCACTTT; CDR3aa: CASSHAGNSPLHF
j_gene: TRBJ1-6; v_gene: TRBV30; d_gene: NA; len: 15; abundance: NA; CDR3nt: TGTGCCTGGAGTGTATTTCGGCTGGATAATTCACCCCTCCACTTT; CDR3aa: CAWSVFRLDNSPLHF
j_gene: TRBJ2-1; v_gene: TRBV9; d_gene: TRBD2; len: 15; abundance: NA; CDR3nt: TGTGCCAGCAGCGGTCGACTAGCGCATTACAATGAGCAGTTCTTC; CDR3aa: CASSGRLAHYNEQFF
j_gene: TRBJ1-2; v_gene: TRBV28; d_gene: NA; len: 11; abundance: few; CDR3nt: TGTGCCAGCAGTACTACAGGGAGCTACACCTTC; CDR3aa: CASSTTGSYTF
j_gene: TRBJ1-2; v_gene: TRBV30; d_gene: NA; len: 12; abundance: NA; CDR3nt: TGTGCCTGGAGTGTACCAAACTATGGCTACACCTTC; CDR3aa: CAWSVPNYGYTF
j_gene: TRBJ2-2; v_gene: TRBV10-1; d_gene: NA; len: 13; abundance: NA; CDR3nt: TGCGCCAGCAGCAACAGGGAACCCGGGGAGCTGTTTTTT; CDR3aa: CASSNREPGELFF
j_gene: TRBJ2-3; v_gene: TRBV30; d_gene: NA; len: 16; abundance: NA; CDR3nt: TGTGCCTGGAGTGTACAAGGACGGTCTGCCACAGATACGCAGTATTTT; CDR3aa: CAWSVQGRSATDTQYF
j_gene: TRBJ2-3; v_gene: TRBV5-5; d_gene: NA; len: 15; abundance: NA; CDR3nt: TGTGCCAGCACCCTCACCCGGGGTTCCACAGATACGCAGTATTTT; CDR3aa: CASTLTRGSTDTQYF
j_gene: TRBJ1-1; v_gene: TRBV29-1; d_gene: NA; len: 13; abundance: NA; CDR3nt: TGCAGCGTTTATCGCTCAGGGGACACTGAAGCTTTCTTT; CDR3aa: CSVYRSGDTEAFF
j_gene: TRBJ2-6; v_gene: TRBV9; d_gene: NA; len: 15; abundance: NA; CDR3nt: TGTGCCAGCAGCTCCGCGGGGCCTGGGGCCAACGTCCTGACTTTC; CDR3aa: CASSSAGPGANVLTF
j_gene: TRBJ2-3; v_gene: TRBV18; d_gene: NA; len: 16; abundance: NA; CDR3nt: TGTGCCAGCTCACCGGTGATGGGGGGCTGGTCGGATACGCAGTATTTT; CDR3aa: CASSPVMGGWSDTQYF
j_gene: TRBJ2-3; v_gene: TRBV11-2; d_gene: NA; len: 14; abundance: NA; CDR3nt: TGTGCCAGCAGCTTAGTTGCGGGCACAGATACGCAGTATTTT; CDR3aa: CASSLVAGTDTQYF
j_gene: TRBJ1-5; v_gene: TRBV2; d_gene: NA; len: 15; abundance: NA; CDR3nt: TGTGCCAGCAATGAAAGGGGCGGGAGCAATCAGCCCCAGCATTTT; CDR3aa: CASNERGGSNQPQHF
j_gene: TRBJ1-3; v_gene: TRBV19; d_gene: NA; len: 16; abundance: NA; CDR3nt: TGTGCCACCCGCCGGGGAGGCGATAGCTCTGGAAACACCATATATTTT; CDR3aa: CATRRGGDSSGNTIYF
j_gene: TRBJ2-7; v_gene: TRBV28; d_gene: TRBD2; len: 13; abundance: NA; CDR3nt: TGTGCCAGCAGTCCTAGCGGTGGCCCTCGGCAGTACTTC; CDR3aa: CASSPSGGPRQYF
j_gene: TRBJ2-7; v_gene: TRBV5-1; d_gene: TRBD2; len: 15; abundance: NA; CDR3nt: TGCGCCAGCAGCAGTTCCGGGACTAGCGTTTGGGAGCAGTACTTC; CDR3aa: CASSSSGTSVWEQYF
j_gene: TRBJ2-3; v_gene: TRBV5-1; d_gene: TRBD2; len: 16; abundance: once; CDR3nt: TGCGCCAGCAGCTTGGAACCCGCGGGGGGAACAGATACGCAGTATTTT; CDR3aa: CASSLEPAGGTDTQYF
j_gene: TRBJ2-3; v_gene: TRBV7-3; d_gene: NA; len: 13; abundance: NA; CDR3nt: TGTGCCAGCAGCTCCACCTCTTTTGATACGCAGTATTTT; CDR3aa: CASSSTSFDTQYF
j_gene: TRBJ2-3; v_gene: TRBV18; d_gene: TRBD2; len: 15; abundance: NA; CDR3nt: TGTGCCAGCTCACGGGGGACTAGCGGCACAGATACGCAGTATTTT; CDR3aa: CASSRGTSGTDTQYF
j_gene: TRBJ2-1; v_gene: TRBV14; d_gene: TRBD2; len: 22; abundance: NA; CDR3nt: TGTGCCAGCAGCCAAGAGGGGTCGCCGGGACTAGCGGGAGCGAACTCCTACAATGAGCAGTTCTTC; CDR3aa: CASSQEGSPGLAGANSYNEQFF
j_gene: TRBJ2-7; v_gene: TRBV11-3; d_gene: NA; len: 14; abundance: NA; CDR3nt: TGTGCCAGCAGCGCGGGACCTTCCCCTCACGAGCAGTACTTC; CDR3aa: CASSAGPSPHEQYF
j_gene: TRBJ2-3; v_gene: TRBV10-3; d_gene: NA; len: 10; abundance: NA; CDR3nt: TGTGCCGGGGGTGAAGATACGCAGTATTTT; CDR3aa: CAGGEDTQYF
j_gene: TRBJ2-2; v_gene: TRBV11-2; d_gene: NA; len: 12; abundance: NA; CDR3nt: TGTGCCAGCAGCTTAGACGCCGGGGAGCTGTTTTTT; CDR3aa: CASSLDAGELFF
j_gene: TRBJ1-2; v_gene: TRBV7-3; d_gene: NA; len: 17; abundance: NA; CDR3nt: TGTGCCAGCAGCTTAGATCCTTTTCAGGAGCCTAACGATGGCTACACCTTC; CDR3aa: CASSLDPFQEPNDGYTF
j_gene: TRBJ2-7; v_gene: TRBV18; d_gene: TRBD1; len: 14; abundance: once; CDR3nt: TGTGCCAGCTCACCACGTACAGGGGGCTACGAGCAGTACTTC; CDR3aa: CASSPRTGGYEQYF
j_gene: TRBJ2-3; v_gene: TRBV6-5; d_gene: TRBD1; len: 15; abundance: few; CDR3nt: TGTGCCAGCAGTTACTCCGGGACAGGGGGAAATACGCAGTATTTT; CDR3aa: CASSYSGTGGNTQYF
j_gene: TRBJ1-6; v_gene: TRBV18; d_gene: NA; len: 14; abundance: NA; CDR3nt: TGTGCCAGCTCACGAGGGCCTACCAATTCACCCCTCCACTTT; CDR3aa: CASSRGPTNSPLHF
j_gene: TRBJ1-1; v_gene: TRBV30; d_gene: NA; len: 14; abundance: NA; CDR3nt: TGTGCCTGGAGTGAGGGACAACTGAACACTGAAGCTTTCTTT; CDR3aa: CAWSEGQLNTEAFF
j_gene: TRBJ2-3; v_gene: TRBV6-5; d_gene: NA; len: 13; abundance: NA; CDR3nt: TGTGCCAGCAGTTACAGCCCCACAGATACGCAGTATTTT; CDR3aa: CASSYSPTDTQYF
j_gene: TRBJ2-1; v_gene: TRBV5-1; d_gene: NA; len: 14; abundance: NA; CDR3nt: TGCGCCAGCAGCCCAGGCGGGGTGGAAAATGAGCAGTTCTTC; CDR3aa: CASSPGGVENEQFF
j_gene: TRBJ2-4; v_gene: TRBV27; d_gene: TRBD1; len: 16; abundance: NA; CDR3nt: TGTGCCAGCAGTTTATCGTCGACAGGGGGTGGGAACATTCAGTACTTC; CDR3aa: CASSLSSTGGGNIQYF
j_gene: TRBJ2-3; v_gene: TRBV7-3; d_gene: NA; len: 14; abundance: NA; CDR3nt: TGTGCCAGCAGCTTCAGGTCTAGCACAGATACGCAGTATTTT; CDR3aa: CASSFRSSTDTQYF
j_gene: TRBJ1-4; v_gene: TRBV10-3; d_gene: NA; len: 16; abundance: NA; CDR3nt: TGTGCCATCAGCCGATCCGGGGGGGCAACTAATGAAAAACTGTTTTTT; CDR3aa: CAISRSGGATNEKLFF
j_gene: TRBJ1-1; v_gene: TRBV19; d_gene: NA; len: 11; abundance: NA; CDR3nt: TGTGCCAGTGTGGGTGACACTGAAGCTTTCTTT; CDR3aa: CASVGDTEAFF
j_gene: TRBJ1-1; v_gene: TRBV2; d_gene: NA; len: 14; abundance: once; CDR3nt: TGTGCCAGCAGTGAACAGGGGCGAAACACTGAAGCTTTCTTT; CDR3aa: CASSEQGRNTEAFF
j_gene: TRBJ1-5; v_gene: TRBV18; d_gene: NA; len: 15; abundance: NA; CDR3nt: TGTGCCAGCTCACCGGGCAGAGTTAGCAATCAGCCCCAGCATTTT; CDR3aa: CASSPGRVSNQPQHF
j_gene: TRBJ2-6; v_gene: TRBV7-2; d_gene: TRBD1; len: 18; abundance: NA; CDR3nt: TGTGCCAGCAGCGATCGGGGACAGGGAGGCTCTGGGGCCAACGTCCTGACTTTC; CDR3aa: CASSDRGQGGSGANVLTF
j_gene: TRBJ2-1; v_gene: TRBV6-1; d_gene: TRBD2; len: 15; abundance: NA; CDR3nt: TGTGCCAGCAGTGGGGGACTAGCGGGGAAGGGTGAGCAGTTCTTC; CDR3aa: CASSGGLAGKGEQFF
j_gene: TRBJ2-2; v_gene: TRBV7-3; d_gene: NA; len: 13; abundance: NA; CDR3nt: TGTGCCAGCAGCTTAGGGAACACCGGGGAGCTGTTTTTT; CDR3aa: CASSLGNTGELFF